The clone carrying this T cell receptor beta chain was seen a single time. The antigen is unknown. No patient escaped relapse after autologous stem cell transplantation, and brentuximab vedotin exposure varied. Best overall response was complete response, partial response or progressive disease in these relapsed/refractory classical Hodgkin lymphoma patients. Here immunoSEQ multiplex PCR was the method, and the copy in TCRdb shows in-frame clones only, minus some. The table has roughly 92,000 clones, 92% seen once; the top ten hold 2.8%. This CDR3 is built from 13 residues. V shed 6 bases, J shed 5 bases, and the junction held 4 bases outside the gene matches. Germline V lookup: CDR1 MNHEY, CDR2 SVGAGI. This record comes from a study of PD-1 blockade in classical Hodgkin lymphoma. Study-wide results and caveats: A significant rise in TCR diversity by C4D1 was seen for CD4+ but not CD8+ cells. Whatever underlies the repertoire differences (possibly disease activity or prior therapy) remains undefined.

The sample in question was peripheral blood mononuclear cells (PBMCs), obtained at baseline. The gene calls are TRBV6-5 and TRBJ2-5; 9 bases match TRBD1. The clonotype originates from a human donor with classical Hodgkin lymphoma. This chain's CDR3 is CASRRDRVETQYF. CDR3 coding DNA: TGTGCCAGCAGGAGGGACAGGGTGGAGACCCAGTACTTC.